This TCR beta chain was obtained from a study of cytomegalovirus exposure and HLA in healthy donors. Primers: 60 Vbeta forward and 13 Jbeta reverse. Measured with immunoSEQ multiplex PCR; TCRdb has only the in-frame clones, and not every one. The sample yields under 200,000 clones, approximately 70% seen once. The CDR3 consists of 13 residues. Germline values: CDR1 LGHNT, CDR2 FRNRAP. Trimming at V came to 6 bases and at J to 3 bases, leaving 4 bases not matched to a gene. The sequence was collected from a woman aged 40-49 years in good health and CMV-seropositive. This chain uses TRBV12-5 with TRBJ1-2, with 7 bases lining up with TRBD1. Sequencing input: PBMCs. CDR3 sequence: CASGQGTDYGYTF. The CDR3 coding sequence is TGTGCTAGTGGCCAGGGGACAGACTATGGCTACACCTTC.